Sequencing of this T cell receptor beta chain was carried out in a study of blood T cell repertoires in COVID-19. Between the trimmed V and J ends, which lost 2 bases and 0 bases, there was a span of 11 bases. The length of the CDR3 is 15 residues. Germline-derived CDR1 and CDR2 are LGHDT and YNNKEL (reference sequence). TCRdb's table, derived via immunoSEQ multiplex PCR, lists solely in-frame clones and lacks some. The top ten hold around 0.7% of the sample, which has approximately 480,000 clones, approximately 86% seen once. The chain recombines TRBV3-1 (or the pseudogene TRBV3-2) with TRBJ2-7; possible D gene TRBD1, 6 bases. The sample comprised PBMCs or T cells enriched from blood (not recorded which). The receptor was isolated from a woman between 18 and 29 years old who had recovered from COVID-19. DNA of the CDR3: TGTGCCAGCAGCCAAAACCCGGACAGCTCCTACGAGCAGTACTTC. It is translated as CASSQNPDSSYEQYF.